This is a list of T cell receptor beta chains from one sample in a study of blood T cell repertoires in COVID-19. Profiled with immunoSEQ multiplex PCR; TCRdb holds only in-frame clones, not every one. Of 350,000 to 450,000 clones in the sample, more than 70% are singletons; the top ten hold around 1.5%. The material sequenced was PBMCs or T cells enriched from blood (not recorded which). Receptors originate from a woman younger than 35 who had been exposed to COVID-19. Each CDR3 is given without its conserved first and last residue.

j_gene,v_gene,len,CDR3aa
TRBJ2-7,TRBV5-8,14,ASRSTSAQIFYEQY
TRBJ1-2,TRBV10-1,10,AMRVGQYGYT
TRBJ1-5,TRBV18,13,ASSPGQGSNQPQH
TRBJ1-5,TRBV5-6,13,ASTIQGESNQPQH
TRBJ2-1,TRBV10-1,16,ASSGGLAERSSYNEQF
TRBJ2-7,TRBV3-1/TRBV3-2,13,ASSQDPGVSREQY
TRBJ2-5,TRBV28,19,ASSLKPGRTLAGFYPETQY
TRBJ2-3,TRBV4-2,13,ASSQAVGSTDTQY
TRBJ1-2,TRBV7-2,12,ASSQDRLSYGYT
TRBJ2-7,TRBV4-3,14,ASSPGAGQRGYEQY
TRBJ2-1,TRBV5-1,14,ASSPGGTSGHNEQF
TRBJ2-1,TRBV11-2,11,ASSLGQAGEQF
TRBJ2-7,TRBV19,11,ASALRGNAEQY
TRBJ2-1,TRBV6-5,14,ASSSNQGGRANEQF
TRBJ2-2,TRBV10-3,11,AISELATGELF
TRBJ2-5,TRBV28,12,ASSWAGGGETQY
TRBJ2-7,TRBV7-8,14,ASSLAPSGILVEQY
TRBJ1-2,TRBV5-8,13,ASRGVTNQDYGYT
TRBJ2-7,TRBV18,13,ASSPTGGALSLSY
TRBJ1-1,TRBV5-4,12,ASSLAPPSTEAF
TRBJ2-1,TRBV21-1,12,ASSNTADYQEQF
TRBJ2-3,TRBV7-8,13,ASSLESGSTDTQY
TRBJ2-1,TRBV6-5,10,ASSRGYNEQF
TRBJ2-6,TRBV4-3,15,ASSTGTGSSGANVLT
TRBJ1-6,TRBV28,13,ASTSRDRYNSPLH
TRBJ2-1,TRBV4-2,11,ASSQGLRGEQF
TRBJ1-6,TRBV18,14,ASSLQGGNGNSPLH
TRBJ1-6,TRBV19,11,ASSKRTDSPLH
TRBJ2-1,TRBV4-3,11,ASSQDVEAEQF
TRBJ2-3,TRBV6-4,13,ASREQGTSTDTQY
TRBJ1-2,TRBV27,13,ASSVDRTPIYGYT
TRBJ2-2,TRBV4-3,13,ASSQGQYVGGELF
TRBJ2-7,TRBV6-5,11,ASSQGASLEQY
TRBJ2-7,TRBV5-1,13,ASSLRTSGPYEQY
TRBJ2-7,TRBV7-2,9,ASSTGLQQY
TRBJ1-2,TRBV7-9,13,ASSLAMMVGGGFA
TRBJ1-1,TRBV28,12,ASSTGTTNTEAF
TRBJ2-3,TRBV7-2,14,ASSLFGGGLRDTQY
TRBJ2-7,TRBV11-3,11,ASSRSTAREQY
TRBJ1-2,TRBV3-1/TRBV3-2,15,ASSQEWTGEFGYGYT
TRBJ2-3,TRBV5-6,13,ASSLGASGSDTQY
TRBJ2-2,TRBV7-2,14,ASSLDDRAITGELF
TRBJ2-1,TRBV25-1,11,ASEGAVYNEQF
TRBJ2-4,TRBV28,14,ASSSGTSKAKNIQY